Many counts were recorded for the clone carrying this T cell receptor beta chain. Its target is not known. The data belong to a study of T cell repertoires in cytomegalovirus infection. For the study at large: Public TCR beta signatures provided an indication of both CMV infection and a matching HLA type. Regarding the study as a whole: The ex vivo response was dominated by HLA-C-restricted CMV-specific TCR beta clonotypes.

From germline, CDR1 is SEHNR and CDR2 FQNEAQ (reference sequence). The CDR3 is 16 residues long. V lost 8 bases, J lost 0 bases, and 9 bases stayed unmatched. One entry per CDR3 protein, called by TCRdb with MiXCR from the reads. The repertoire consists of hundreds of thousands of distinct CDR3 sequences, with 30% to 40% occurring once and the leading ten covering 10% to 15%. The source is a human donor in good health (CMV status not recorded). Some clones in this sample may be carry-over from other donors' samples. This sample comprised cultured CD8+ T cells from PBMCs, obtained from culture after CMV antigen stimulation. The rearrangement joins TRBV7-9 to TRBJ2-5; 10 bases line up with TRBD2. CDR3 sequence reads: CASGVGLAGDQETQYF. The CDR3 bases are TGTGCCAGCGGGGTCGGGCTAGCGGGGGACCAAGAGACCCAGTACTTC.